This TCR beta chain is drawn from a study of blood T cell repertoires in COVID-19 (dated by TCRdb to the early 2020s). Background for the entire study: Collaborator samples came from the United States, Italy and Spain and covered acute and convalescent phases of COVID-19. Where available, HLA class I and class II types were obtained from metadata supplied by the sample provider rather than from assay-based typing. The prospective study material was composed of cDNA or gDNA derived from T cells, B-cell-depleted T cells, or PBMCs. A freely available public database, intended as a resource for researchers studying the immune response to SARS-CoV-2, is where the repertoires were released. Samples came from the ongoing ImmuneRACE study (first 160 participants) plus 1,254 subjects from 6 global collaborators. Sample metadata almost always included a de-identified subject ID, COVID-19 status, age in years and sex. Deeply sampled blood TCRbeta repertoires from subjects exposed to, actively infected with, or recovered from COVID-19 were included in the dataset.

On the study overall, not on this receptor specifically: The amount of clinical and demographic metadata varied by source and participant and was provided uncurated.

TCRbeta CDR3 regions were amplified from genomic DNA by means of the immunoSEQ Assay, a bias-controlled multiplex PCR. Per the source publication's procedure: The number of nucleated cells in each sample was estimated from the amplification of reference gene primers within the assay. Sequence reads were collapsed and filtered to measure the absolute abundance of every unique TCRbeta CDR3 rearrangement. For each sample, productive Simpson clonality was calculated as the square root of Simpson's diversity index over productive rearrangements. The clones in this table, taken by TCRdb from immuneACCESS, are in-frame only. Not every clone is retained; where verified, under half of the shortfall comes from an unresolved V gene, and the cause of the rest is unknown. The V and J calls and the clone size are those of that table, but D and trimming were determined from the DNA. The sample yields some 240,000 clones; approximately 88% were counted once. The top ten clones comprise over 2.5% of the sample.

Note on this clone: Its antigen is currently not known. No quality values exist for individual bases; no much larger clone is one base distant.

Participants in the prospective study were aged about 18 to 95 years, lived in 20 to 25 United States geographic areas, and enrolled through a virtual design. Cohort assignment in the prospective study relied on participant-reported clinical history from a screening survey and a study questionnaire. Exposed participants had been in contact, within 2 weeks of entering the study, with a person who had a PCR-confirmed or clinician-diagnosed case of COVID-19. In the prospective study, whole blood, serum and a nasopharyngeal or oropharyngeal swab were collected from each participant by mobile phlebotomists. Additional blood draws and questionnaires over a 2-month period could optionally be provided by prospective study participants. Before DNA extraction, blood samples from the prospective study were shipped at room temperature or frozen. The germline V gene specifies KGHSH as CDR1 and LQKENI as CDR2. The CDR3 starts with the cysteine, ends with the phenylalanine, and has 14 residues. Just CDR3 DNA is preserved here, 42 bases in frame from base 1. V loses 0 bases of germline sequence and J loses 5 bases, and the interval between the two ends is 11 bases.

The sequence links TRBV18 to TRBJ2-7, with no D gene named confidently. Sequences were obtained from PBMCs or T cells enriched from blood (not recorded which). This receptor was taken from a woman aged 40 to 49 who had been exposed to COVID-19. The base sequence is TGTGCCAGCTCACCACCCTCACCCCCGGACGAGCAGTACTTC. Protein translation: CASSPPSPPDEQYF.